This entry lists 3 T cell receptor beta chains sequenced from one sample in a study of control samples from healthy donors and cancer patients. Clones were read by immunoSEQ multiplex PCR, and TCRdb kept only the in-frame ones, dropping some. The sample has around 130,000 clones, about 89% seen once. The sequenced sample consisted of blood. The origin of the receptors is a man aged 50-59 years in good health.

The rearrangement uses TRBV7-6 and TRBJ1-1, with D tentatively TRBD1 (5 bases). The CDR3 totals 15 residues. Germline loops: CDR1 SGHVS, CDR2 FNYEAQ. Trimming took off 0 bases at V and 0 bases at J, with 8 bases between the two ends. CDR3 amino acids: CASSLAGGLNTEAFF. The CDR3 coding sequence is TGTGCCAGCAGCTTAGCTGGGGGGTTGAACACTGAAGCTTTCTTT.

This chain joins TRBV10-2 and TRBJ1-2; perhaps TRBD1 as D (6 bases). Germline V gene lookup returns CDR1 WSHSY and CDR2 SAAADI. The germline V and J ends were trimmed by 2 bases and 4 bases, with 8 bases remaining between them. The CDR3 runs to 13 residues. In DNA, the CDR3 is TGCGCCAGCAGTGAGCAGGACAGCTATGGCTACACCTTC. Its protein is CASSEQDSYGYTF.

In its sample, this clone was seen a few times. This sequence joins TRBV23-1 and TRBJ2-7; D gene ambiguous. TRBV23-1 is reported as an ORF; its role is uncertain. V was clipped by 3 bases and J by 6 bases, with 15 bases between them. This CDR3 comprises 14 residues. CDR3 loop: CASSHHPFESEQYF. CDR3 DNA: TGCGCCAGCAGTCACCACCCCTTTGAGAGCGAGCAGTACTTC.